This note documents a single T cell receptor (beta chain) sequence. This clonotype was picked up many times. The specificity of this receptor is unknown. Nothing much larger sits one base from this clone, and base qualities are not available. The library was made by PCR. The sequencer listed for this sample is Illumina HiSeq 2500. TCR library preparation used molecular barcoding, with unique molecular identifiers applied to normalize quantification of the TCRbeta repertoire. The public reads were run again by TCRdb, first through fastp at Q25 and then through MiXCR, and only productive beta chains were kept. When rows share a CDR3 protein, they turn into one entry using the most common DNA and genes. The table for this sample lists tens of thousands of distinct CDR3 sequences; 13% to 15% of them were counted only once. In total, the top ten clones hold 25% to 30% of the sample. The CDR3 measures 13 amino acids from cysteine to phenylalanine. Only CDR3 DNA remains: 39 bases, in frame from the first base. CDR1 MNHNS and CDR2 SASEGT are derived from the germline V gene. V is reduced by 10 bases and J by 4 bases, leaving a spacing of 14 bases between them.

What the treatment or condition label conveys for this sample: allogeneic hematopoietic cell transplantation with graft depleted of TCRalphabeta T cells and CD19 B cells. The children who served as transplant recipients had been given grafts of TCRalphabeta/CD19-depleted allogeneic hematopoietic cells. This sample is drawn from a study of T-cell reconstitution after alpha-beta-depleted transplantation in children (dated by TCRdb to 2015 to 2016). For the wider study: Using TCR repertoire profiling, the study followed T-cell immune reconstitution in a quantitative way in children after TCRalphabeta/CD19-depleted allogeneic hematopoietic cell transplantation.

Here is what the overall study found, with its caveats: About two months after transplant, the apparently early recovery of alphabetaT-cell counts reportedly depended on just several hundred clones that had expanded rapidly and came from non-depleted graft cells. The high TCRbeta diversity at day 60 in some patients was ascribed to recipient T cells and intrathymic progenitors that had survived conditioning. Hyperexpanded clone frequencies declined over subsequent months; after one year, T-cell counts and TCRbeta diversity were mostly attributed to newly produced T cells.

The sequencing used PBMCs, mostly from graft donor cells, collected 180 days after TCRalphabeta/CD19-depleted stem cell transplant. The clonotype was recovered from a male patient under 10 years old who had a stem cell transplant for acute lymphoblastic leukemia, so the T cells may come from the graft donor. In this chain, TRBV6-1 is recombined with TRBJ2-1; matching of 5 bases hints at TRBD1 as the D gene. The sequence in DNA is TGTGCCACCCAGGAAGGGGATTACAATGAGCAGTTCTTC. This translates into CATQEGDYNEQFF.